Listed here are 10 T cell receptor beta chains from one sample, sequenced in a study of Ad26.COV2.S vaccination and SARS-CoV-2 variants. Documented treatment: roughly 18 received Ad26.COV2.S at low or high dose, single or two shots; roughly five received placebo; per-sample allocation not given. The samples were gathered on day 63 after the first injection of vaccine or placebo. TCRdb's copy holds only in-frame clones and misses some; the assay was immunoSEQ multiplex PCR. The top ten hold around 7% of the sample, which has approximately 360,000 clones, around four fifths seen once. The source material was peripheral blood, sampled in a trial of Ad26.COV2.S vaccine versus placebo. The receptor set was obtained from a person between 18 and 60 years old who received the Ad26.COV2.S COVID-19 vaccine or a placebo.

CDR3 protein: CASSLEGRADTQYF. CDR3 nucleotides: TGCGCCAGCAGCTTGGAGGGGCGGGCAGATACGCAGTATTTT. V is TRBV5-1 and J is TRBJ2-3; the D gene could be TRBD1 or TRBD2 (5 bases each). This CDR3 is built from 14 residues. Germline CDR1 SGHRS, CDR2 YFSETQ. V shed 0 bases and J shed 4 bases, with 9 bases lying between them.

This chain links TRBV5-1 with TRBJ2-7; 8 positions agree with TRBD1. The V and J ends lost 0 bases and 5 bases, in that order; junction bases with no gene match: 4. Germline CDR1 reads SGHRS; CDR2 reads YFSETQ. The CDR3 is 14 amino acids. In nucleotides, the CDR3 is TGCGCCAGCAGCTTGGGACAGGGGTATAACGAGCAGTACTTC. Amino acids: CASSLGQGYNEQYF.

In its sample, this clone was seen a few times. The chain uses TRBV6-5 and TRBJ1-1; D is undetermined. This CDR3 contains 15 residues. The V gene lost 4 bases and the J gene lost 1 base, with 13 bases spanning the gap. Germline V lookup: CDR1 MNHEY, CDR2 SVGAGI. In DNA, the CDR3 is TGTGCCAGCAGTTCCGTTCGGGGTCCGAACACTGAAGCTTTCTTT. Translation: CASSSVRGPNTEAFF.

This clone was seen only once. This chain connects TRBV24-1 to TRBJ1-1; D might be TRBD1 (6 bases). CDR3 length equals 13 residues. V dropped 4 bases and J dropped 4 bases, with 9 bases sitting between them. Germline CDR1 KGHDR, CDR2 SFDVKD. This CDR3 is CATSDRGGTEAFF. The CDR3 coding sequence is TGTGCCACCAGTGACAGAGGGGGCACTGAAGCTTTCTTT.

This clone is deemed medium-sized (0.01 to 0.1%). V usage is TRBV3-1 (or the pseudogene TRBV3-2) and J usage is TRBJ2-3; 11 nucleotides agree with TRBD2. V was clipped by 3 bases and J by 2 bases; unmatched bases: 4. The CDR3 is 16 residues long. Germline V gives CDR1 LGHDT, CDR2 YNNKEL (reference sequence). In DNA form, the CDR3 reads TGTGCCAGCAGCCAGGGACTAGCGGAGATCACAGATACGCAGTATTTT. It translates to CASSQGLAEITDTQYF.

This chain connects TRBV14 to TRBJ1-3, with D uncertain. From germline, CDR1 is SGHDN and CDR2 FVKESK. The V gene lost 0 bases and the J gene lost 0 bases, with 15 bases spanning the gap. This CDR3 is 18 amino acids long. This chain's CDR3 is CASSQDKQLPSSGNTIYF. CDR3 nucleotide sequence: TGTGCCAGCAGCCAAGATAAGCAACTACCGAGCTCTGGAAACACCATATATTTT.

The genes are TRBV6-5 and TRBJ1-2, with 8 bases that match TRBD1. CDR1 and CDR2 from the germline V gene are MNHEY and SVGAGI. The CDR3 spans 15 residues. After removal of 0 bases from V and 0 bases from J, the junction contained 0 bases not matched to a gene. CDR3: CASSYSDRANYGYTF. The CDR3 coding sequence is TGTGCCAGCAGTTACTCGGACAGGGCTAACTATGGCTACACCTTC.

A few counts support this clone. Additional DNA sequences in this sample encode the identical CDR3. J is TRBJ1-1 and V is TRBV7-9; D call uncertain. The CDR3 length is 11 residues. Germline-derived CDR1 and CDR2 are SEHNR and FQNEAQ (reference sequence). Trimming cost V 4 bases and J 5 bases, with 5 bases left between them. The CDR3 nucleotides are TGTGCCAGCAGCTACGGGACTGAAGCTTTCTTT. Protein: CASSYGTEAFF.

The J gene is TRBJ2-7, the V gene TRBV11-2; no firm D call. The CDR3 length is 11 residues. Germline values: CDR1 SGHAT, CDR2 FQNNGV. The germline V and J ends were trimmed by 2 bases and 10 bases, with 9 bases remaining between them. This CDR3 reads CASSLLGPQYF. The CDR3 DNA is TGTGCCAGCAGCTTACTAGGTCCCCAGTACTTC.

This sequence joins TRBV19 and TRBJ1-2, with no clear D. Per germline, CDR1 LNHDA and CDR2 SQIVND (reference sequence). The CDR3 sequence is 11 residues long. V dropped 2 bases and J dropped 8 bases, with 6 bases sitting between them. The CDR3 coding sequence is TGTGCCAGTAGTATACATGGGGGCTACACCTTC. It codes for CASSIHGGYTF.